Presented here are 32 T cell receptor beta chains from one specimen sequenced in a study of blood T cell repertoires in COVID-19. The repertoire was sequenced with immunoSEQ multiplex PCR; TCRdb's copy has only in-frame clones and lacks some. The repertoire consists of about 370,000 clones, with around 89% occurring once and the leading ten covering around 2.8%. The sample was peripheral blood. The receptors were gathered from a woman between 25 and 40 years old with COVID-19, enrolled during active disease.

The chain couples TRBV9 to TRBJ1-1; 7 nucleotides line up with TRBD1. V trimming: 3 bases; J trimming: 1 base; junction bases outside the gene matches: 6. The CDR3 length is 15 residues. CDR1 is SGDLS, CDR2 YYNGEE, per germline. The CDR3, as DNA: TGTGCCAGCAGCGGCGGACAGGATAAGAACACTGAAGCTTTCTTT. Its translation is CASSGGQDKNTEAFF.

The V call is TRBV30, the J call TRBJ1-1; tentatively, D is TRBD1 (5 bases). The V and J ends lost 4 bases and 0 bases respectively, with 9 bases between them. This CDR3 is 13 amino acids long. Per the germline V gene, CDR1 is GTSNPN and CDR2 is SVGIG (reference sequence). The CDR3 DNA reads TGTGCCTGGAATAGGGGCGTGAACACTGAAGCTTTCTTT. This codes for CAWNRGVNTEAFF.

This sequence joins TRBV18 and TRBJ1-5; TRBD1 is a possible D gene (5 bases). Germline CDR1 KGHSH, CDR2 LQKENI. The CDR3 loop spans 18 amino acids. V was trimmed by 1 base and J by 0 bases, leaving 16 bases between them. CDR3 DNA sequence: TGTGCCAGCTCACCACTGGGGGGTTCCTTGGATAGCAATCAGCCCCAGCATTTT. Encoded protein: CASSPLGGSLDSNQPQHF.

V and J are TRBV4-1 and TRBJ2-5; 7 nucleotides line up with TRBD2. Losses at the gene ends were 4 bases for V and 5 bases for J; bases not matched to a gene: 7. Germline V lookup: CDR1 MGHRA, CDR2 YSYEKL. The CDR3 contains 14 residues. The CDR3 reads CASSRSISGETQYF. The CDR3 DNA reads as TGCGCCAGCAGCCGATCGATTAGCGGGGAGACCCAGTACTTC.

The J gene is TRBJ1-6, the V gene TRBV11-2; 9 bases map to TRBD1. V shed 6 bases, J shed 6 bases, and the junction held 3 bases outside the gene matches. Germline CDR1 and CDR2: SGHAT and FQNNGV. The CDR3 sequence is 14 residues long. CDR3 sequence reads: CASRATGGNSPLHF. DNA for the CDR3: TGTGCCAGCAGGGCGACAGGGGGTAATTCACCCCTCCACTTT.

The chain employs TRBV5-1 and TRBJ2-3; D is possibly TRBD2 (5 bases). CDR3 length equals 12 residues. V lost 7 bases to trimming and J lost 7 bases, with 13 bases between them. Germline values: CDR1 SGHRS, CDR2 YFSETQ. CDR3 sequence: CASSLAVNTQYF. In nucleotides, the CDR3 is TGCGCCAGCTCGCTAGCAGTGAATACGCAGTATTTT. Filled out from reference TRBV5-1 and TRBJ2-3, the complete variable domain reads KAGVTQTPRYLIKTRGQQVTLSCSPISGHRSVSWYQQTPGQGLQFLFEYFSETQRNKGNFPGRFSGRQFSNSRSEMNVSTLELGDSALYLCASSLAVNTQYFGPGTRLTVL.

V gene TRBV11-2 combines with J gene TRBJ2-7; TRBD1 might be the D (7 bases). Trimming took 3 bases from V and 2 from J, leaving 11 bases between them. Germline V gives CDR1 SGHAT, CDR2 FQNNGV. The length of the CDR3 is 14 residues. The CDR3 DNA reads TGTGCCAGCAGCTTCTCCAGGGGGGCCTACGAGCAGTACGTC. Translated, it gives CASSFSRGAYEQYV.

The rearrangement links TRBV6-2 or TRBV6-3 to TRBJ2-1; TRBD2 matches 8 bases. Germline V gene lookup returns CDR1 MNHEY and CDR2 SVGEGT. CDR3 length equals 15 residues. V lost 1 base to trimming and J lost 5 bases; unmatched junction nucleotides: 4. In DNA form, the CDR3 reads TGTGCCAGCAGTTACTTGACTAGCGTAAACAATGAGCAGTTCTTC. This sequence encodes CASSYLTSVNNEQFF.

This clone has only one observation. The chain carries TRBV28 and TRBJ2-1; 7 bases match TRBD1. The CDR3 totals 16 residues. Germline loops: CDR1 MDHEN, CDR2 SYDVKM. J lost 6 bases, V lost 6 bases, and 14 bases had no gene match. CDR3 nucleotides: TGTGCCAGCAGCCTCCCAGGGGTATCAGGGGGCAATGAGCAGTTCTTC. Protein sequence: CASSLPGVSGGNEQFF.

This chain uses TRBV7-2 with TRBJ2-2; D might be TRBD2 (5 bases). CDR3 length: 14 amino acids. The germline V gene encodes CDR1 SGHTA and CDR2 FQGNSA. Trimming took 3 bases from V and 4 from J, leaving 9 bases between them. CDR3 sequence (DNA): TGTGCCAGCAGCTTCACTAGACCCACCGGGGAGCTGTTTTTT. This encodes CASSFTRPTGELFF.

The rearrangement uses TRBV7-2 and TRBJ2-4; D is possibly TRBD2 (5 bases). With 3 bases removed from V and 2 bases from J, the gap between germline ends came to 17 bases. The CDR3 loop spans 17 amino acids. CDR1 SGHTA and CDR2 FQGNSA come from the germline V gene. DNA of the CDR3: TGTGCCAGCAGCTTCTCCGCAAGCGGATATACCAAAAACATTCAGTACTTC. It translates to CASSFSASGYTKNIQYF.

The CDR3 bases are TGTGCCAGCAGACCCGGGGACAGTCGCTCTGGGGCCAACGTCCTGACTTTC. Translating it yields CASRPGDSRSGANVLTF. This chain uses TRBV28 with TRBJ2-6; TRBD1 matches 7 bases. Trimming removed 6 bases from V and 0 bases from J; junction bases left unmatched: 8. Germline V gene sequence: CDR1 MDHEN, CDR2 SYDVKM. The CDR3 totals 17 residues.

The CDR3 sequence is CAWTESVTPNTGELFF. The CDR3 DNA reads TGTGCCTGGACCGAAAGCGTCACTCCGAACACCGGGGAGCTGTTTTTT. The chain uses TRBV30 and TRBJ2-2; D remains ambiguous. Trimming cost V 4 bases and J 0 bases, with 15 bases left between them. This CDR3 has 16 amino acids. Germline loops: CDR1 GTSNPN, CDR2 SVGIG (reference sequence).

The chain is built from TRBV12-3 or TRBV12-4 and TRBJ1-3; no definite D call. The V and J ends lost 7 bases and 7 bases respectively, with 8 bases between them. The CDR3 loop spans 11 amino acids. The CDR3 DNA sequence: TGTGCCAGCACGAGCGCGAACACCATATATTTT. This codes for CASTSANTIYF.

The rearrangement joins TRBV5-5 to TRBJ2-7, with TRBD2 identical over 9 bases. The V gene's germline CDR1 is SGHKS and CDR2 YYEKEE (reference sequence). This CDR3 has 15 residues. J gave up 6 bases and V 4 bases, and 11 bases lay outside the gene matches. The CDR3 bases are TGTGCCAGCAGCAGCGAGACTAGCGGCTTTACCGAGCAGTACTTC. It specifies CASSSETSGFTEQYF. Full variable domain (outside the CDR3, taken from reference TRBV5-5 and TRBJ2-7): DAGVTQSPTHLIKTRGQQVTLRCSPISGHKSVSWYQQVLGQGPQFIFQYYEKEERGRGNFPDRFSARQFPNYSSELNVNALLLGDSALYLCASSSETSGFTEQYFGPGTRLTVT.

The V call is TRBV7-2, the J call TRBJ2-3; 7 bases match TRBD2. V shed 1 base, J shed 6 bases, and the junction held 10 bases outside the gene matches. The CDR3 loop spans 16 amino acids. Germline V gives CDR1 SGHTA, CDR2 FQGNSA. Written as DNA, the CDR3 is TGTGCCAGCAGCTTAGTCCCTAGCGGAGCGAGCGATACGCAGTATTTT. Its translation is CASSLVPSGASDTQYF.

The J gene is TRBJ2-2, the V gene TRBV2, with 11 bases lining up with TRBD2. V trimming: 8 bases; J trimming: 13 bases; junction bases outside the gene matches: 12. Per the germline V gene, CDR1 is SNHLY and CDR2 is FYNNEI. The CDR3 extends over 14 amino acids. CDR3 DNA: TGTGCCAGCGGTTCTAGCGGGGGGCCGACGGCGCTGTTTTTT. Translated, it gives CASGSSGGPTALFF.

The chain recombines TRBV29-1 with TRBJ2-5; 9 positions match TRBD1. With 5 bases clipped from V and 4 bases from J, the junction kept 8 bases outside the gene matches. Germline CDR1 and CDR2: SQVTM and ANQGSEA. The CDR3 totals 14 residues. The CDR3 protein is CSVIQGAKGETQYF. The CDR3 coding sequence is TGCAGCGTTATACAGGGGGCGAAGGGAGAGACCCAGTACTTC.

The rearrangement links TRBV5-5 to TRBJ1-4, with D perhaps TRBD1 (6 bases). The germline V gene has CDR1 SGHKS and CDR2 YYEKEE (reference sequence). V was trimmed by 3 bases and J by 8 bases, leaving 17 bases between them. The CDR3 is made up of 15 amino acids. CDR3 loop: CASSSRGAVEEKLFF. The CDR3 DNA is TGTGCCAGCAGCTCACGGGGGGCGGTGGAGGAAAAACTGTTTTTT.

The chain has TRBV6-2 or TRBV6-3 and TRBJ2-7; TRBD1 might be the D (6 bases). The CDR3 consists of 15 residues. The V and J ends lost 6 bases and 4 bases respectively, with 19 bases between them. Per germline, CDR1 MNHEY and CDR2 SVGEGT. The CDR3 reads CASSRSGTLFYEQYV. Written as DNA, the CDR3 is TGTGCCAGCAGCAGGTCCGGGACACTTTTTTACGAGCAGTACGTC.

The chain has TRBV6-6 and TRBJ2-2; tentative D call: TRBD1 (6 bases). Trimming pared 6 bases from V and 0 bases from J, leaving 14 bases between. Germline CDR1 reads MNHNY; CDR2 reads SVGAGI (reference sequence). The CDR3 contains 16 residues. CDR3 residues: CASRGTTGTNTGELFF. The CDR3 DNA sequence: TGTGCCAGCAGGGGAACGACAGGAACGAACACCGGGGAGCTGTTTTTT.

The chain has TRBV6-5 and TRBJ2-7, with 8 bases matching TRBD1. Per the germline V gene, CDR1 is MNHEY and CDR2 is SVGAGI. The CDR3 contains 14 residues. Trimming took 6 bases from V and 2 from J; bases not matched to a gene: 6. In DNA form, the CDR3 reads TGTGCCAGCAGCACCACCAGGGGGCCCTACGAGCAGTACGTC. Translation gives CASSTTRGPYEQYV.

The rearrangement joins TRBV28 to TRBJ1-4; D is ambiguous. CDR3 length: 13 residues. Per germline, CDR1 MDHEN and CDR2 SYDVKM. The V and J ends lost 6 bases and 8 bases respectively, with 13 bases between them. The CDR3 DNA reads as TGTGCCAGCAGCCTCGGTACCGGGGAAAAACTGTTTTTT. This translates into CASSLGTGEKLFF.

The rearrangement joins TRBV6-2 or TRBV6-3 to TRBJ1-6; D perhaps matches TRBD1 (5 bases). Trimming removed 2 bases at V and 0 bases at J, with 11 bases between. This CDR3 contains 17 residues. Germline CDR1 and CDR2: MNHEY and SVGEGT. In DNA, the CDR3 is TGTGCCAGCAGTTACCCGAAGGGGCCCTCCTATAATTCACCCCTCCACTTT. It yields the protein CASSYPKGPSYNSPLHF.

The CDR3 DNA reads TGCGCCAGCAGCCTCGGTGGGCCCAACGTGGGTGGCTACACCTTC. Amino acids: CASSLGGPNVGGYTF. This chain joins TRBV4-3 and TRBJ1-2; D is unclear. The germline V and J ends were trimmed by 4 bases and 7 bases, with 19 bases remaining between them. Germline assignment: CDR1 LGHNA and CDR2 YSLEER. The CDR3 covers 15 residues.

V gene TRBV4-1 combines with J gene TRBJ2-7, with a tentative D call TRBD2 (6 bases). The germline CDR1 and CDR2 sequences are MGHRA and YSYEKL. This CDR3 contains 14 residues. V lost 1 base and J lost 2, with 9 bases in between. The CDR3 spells CASSQGDSTYEQYF. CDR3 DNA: TGCGCCAGCAGCCAAGGGGACTCCACCTACGAGCAGTACTTC.

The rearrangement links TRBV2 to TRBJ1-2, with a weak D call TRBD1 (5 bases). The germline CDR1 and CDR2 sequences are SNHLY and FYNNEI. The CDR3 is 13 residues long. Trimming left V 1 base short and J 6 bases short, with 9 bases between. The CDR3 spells CASSEGGVDGYTF. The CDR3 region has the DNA TGTGCCAGCAGTGAAGGGGGGGTTGATGGCTACACCTTC. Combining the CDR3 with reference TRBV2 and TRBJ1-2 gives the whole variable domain EPEVTQTPSHQVTQMGQEVILRCVPISNHLYFYWYRQILGQKVEFLVSFYNNEISEKSEIFDDQFSVERPDGSNFTLKIRSTKLEDSAMYFCASSEGGVDGYTFGSGTRLTVV.

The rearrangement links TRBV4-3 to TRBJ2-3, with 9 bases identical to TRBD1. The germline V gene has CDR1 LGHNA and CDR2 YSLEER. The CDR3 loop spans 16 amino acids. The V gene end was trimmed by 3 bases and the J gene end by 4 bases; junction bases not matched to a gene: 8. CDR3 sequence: CASSQVGTGLSDTQYF. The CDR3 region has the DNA TGCGCCAGCAGCCAGGTCGGGACAGGGCTTTCAGATACGCAGTATTTT.

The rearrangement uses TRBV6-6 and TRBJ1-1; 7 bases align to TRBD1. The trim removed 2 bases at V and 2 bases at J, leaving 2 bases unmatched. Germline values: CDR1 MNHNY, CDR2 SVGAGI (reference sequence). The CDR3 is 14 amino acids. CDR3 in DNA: TGTGCCAGCAGTTACGGGACAGATAACACTGAAGCTTTCTTT. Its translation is CASSYGTDNTEAFF.

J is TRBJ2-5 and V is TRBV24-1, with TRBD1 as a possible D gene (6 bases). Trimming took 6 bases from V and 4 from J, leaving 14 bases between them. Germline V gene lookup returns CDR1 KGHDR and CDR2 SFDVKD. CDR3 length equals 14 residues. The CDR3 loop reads CATSRDNEGETQYF. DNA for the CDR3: TGTGCCACCAGTAGGGACAATGAAGGAGAGACCCAGTACTTC.

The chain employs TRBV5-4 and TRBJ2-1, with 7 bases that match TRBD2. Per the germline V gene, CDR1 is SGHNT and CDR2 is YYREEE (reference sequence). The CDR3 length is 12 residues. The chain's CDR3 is CAGGEGLNEQFF. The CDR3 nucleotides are TGTGCGGGGGGGGAGGGGCTCAATGAGCAGTTCTTC.

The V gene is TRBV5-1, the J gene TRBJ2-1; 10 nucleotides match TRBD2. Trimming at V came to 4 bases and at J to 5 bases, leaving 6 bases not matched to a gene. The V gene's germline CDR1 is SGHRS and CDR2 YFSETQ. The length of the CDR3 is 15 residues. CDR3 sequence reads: CASSILAGADNEQFF. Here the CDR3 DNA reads TGCGCCAGCAGCATTCTAGCGGGAGCCGACAATGAGCAGTTCTTC.